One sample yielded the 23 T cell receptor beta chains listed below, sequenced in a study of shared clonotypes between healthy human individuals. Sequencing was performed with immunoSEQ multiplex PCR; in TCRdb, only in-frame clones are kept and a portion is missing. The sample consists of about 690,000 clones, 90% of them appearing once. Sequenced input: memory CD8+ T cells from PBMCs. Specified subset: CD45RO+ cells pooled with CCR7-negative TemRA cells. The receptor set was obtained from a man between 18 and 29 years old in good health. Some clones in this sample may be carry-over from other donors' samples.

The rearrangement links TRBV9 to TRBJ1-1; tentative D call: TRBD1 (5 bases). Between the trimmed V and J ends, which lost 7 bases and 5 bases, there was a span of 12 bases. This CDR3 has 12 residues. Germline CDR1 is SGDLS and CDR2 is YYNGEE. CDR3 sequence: CASSYGGTEAFF. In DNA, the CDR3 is TGTGCCAGCTCGTACGGGGGAACTGAAGCTTTCTTT.

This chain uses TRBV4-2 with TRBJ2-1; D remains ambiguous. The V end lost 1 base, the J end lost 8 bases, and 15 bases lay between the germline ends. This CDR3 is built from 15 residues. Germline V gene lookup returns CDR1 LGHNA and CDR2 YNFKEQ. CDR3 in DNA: TGTGCCAGCAGCCAAGGGGTACGCCCTGGGGATGAGCAGTTCTTC. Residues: CASSQGVRPGDEQFF.

The CDR3 region is CASSYYSGTKNTQYF. The DNA of the CDR3 is TGTGCCAGCAGCTACTATAGCGGGACAAAAAATACGCAGTATTTT. V is TRBV7-6 and J is TRBJ2-3; 8 positions match TRBD2. The germline V gene has CDR1 SGHVS and CDR2 FNYEAQ. The J segment lost 7 bases and the V segment lost 4 bases, leaving 10 bases of the junction unmatched. The CDR3 sequence is 15 residues long. The full variable domain, with the rest looked up from reference TRBV7-6 and TRBJ2-3, is GAGVSQSPRYKVTKRGQDVALRCDPISGHVSLYWYRQALGQGPEFLTYFNYEAQQDKSGLPNDRFSAERPEGSISTLTIQRTEQRDSAMYRCASSYYSGTKNTQYFGPGTRLTVL.

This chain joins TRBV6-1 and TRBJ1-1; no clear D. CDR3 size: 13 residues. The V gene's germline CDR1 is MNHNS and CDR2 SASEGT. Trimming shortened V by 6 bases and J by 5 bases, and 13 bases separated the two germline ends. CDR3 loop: CASSYGYYTEAFF. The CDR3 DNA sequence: TGTGCCAGCAGCTACGGGTACTATACTGAAGCTTTCTTT.

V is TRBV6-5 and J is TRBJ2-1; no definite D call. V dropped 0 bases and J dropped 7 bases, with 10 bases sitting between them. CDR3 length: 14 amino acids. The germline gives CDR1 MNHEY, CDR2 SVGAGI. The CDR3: CASSYSGQRNEQFF. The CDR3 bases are TGTGCCAGCAGTTACTCGGGCCAGAGGAATGAGCAGTTCTTC.

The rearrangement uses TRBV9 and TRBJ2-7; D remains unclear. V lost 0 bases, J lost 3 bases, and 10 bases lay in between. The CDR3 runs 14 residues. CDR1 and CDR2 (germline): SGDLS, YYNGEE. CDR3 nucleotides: TGTGCCAGCAGCGTAGCTCTGGATTTCTACGAGCAGTACTTC. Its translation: CASSVALDFYEQYF.

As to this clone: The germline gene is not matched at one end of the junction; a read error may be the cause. The CDR3 loop is CAITEKDGSYEQYF. The CDR3, as DNA: TGTGCCATCACTGAGAAGGACGGATCCTACGAGCAGTACTTC. The rearrangement uses TRBV10-3 and TRBJ2-7, with no clear D. The germline gives CDR1 ENHRY, CDR2 SYGVKD. CDR3 length equals 14 residues.

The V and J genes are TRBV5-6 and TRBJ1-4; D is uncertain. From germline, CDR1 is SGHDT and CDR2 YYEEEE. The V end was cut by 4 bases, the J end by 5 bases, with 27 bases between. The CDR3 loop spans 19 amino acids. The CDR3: CASSAATPPREGQNEKLFF. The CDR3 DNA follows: TGTGCCAGCAGCGCCGCAACCCCCCCAAGGGAAGGGCAGAATGAAAAACTGTTTTTT.

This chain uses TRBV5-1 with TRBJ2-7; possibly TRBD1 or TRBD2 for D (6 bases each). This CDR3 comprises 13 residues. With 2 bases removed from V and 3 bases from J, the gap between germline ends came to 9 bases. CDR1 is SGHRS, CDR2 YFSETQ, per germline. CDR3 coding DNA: TGCGCCAGCAGCTTTGGGGGGCTCTACGAGCAGTACTTC. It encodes CASSFGGLYEQYF.

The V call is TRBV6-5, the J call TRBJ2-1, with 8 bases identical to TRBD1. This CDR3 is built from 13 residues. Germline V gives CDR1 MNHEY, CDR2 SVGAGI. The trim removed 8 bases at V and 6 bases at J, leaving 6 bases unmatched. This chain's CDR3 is CASGTGFRNEQFF. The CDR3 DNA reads TGTGCCAGCGGGACAGGTTTTCGCAATGAGCAGTTCTTC.

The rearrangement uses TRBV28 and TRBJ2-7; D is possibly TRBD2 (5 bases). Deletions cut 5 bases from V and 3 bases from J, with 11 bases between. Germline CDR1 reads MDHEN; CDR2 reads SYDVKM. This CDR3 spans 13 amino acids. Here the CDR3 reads CASSDSGDYEQYF. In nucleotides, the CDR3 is TGTGCCAGCAGTGACTCCGGGGACTACGAGCAGTACTTC. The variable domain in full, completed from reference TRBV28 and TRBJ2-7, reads DVKVTQSSRYLVKRTGEKVFLECVQDMDHENMFWYRQDPGLGLRLIYFSYDVKMKEKGDIPEGYSVSREKKERFSLILESASTNQTSMYLCASSDSGDYEQYFGPGTRLTVT.

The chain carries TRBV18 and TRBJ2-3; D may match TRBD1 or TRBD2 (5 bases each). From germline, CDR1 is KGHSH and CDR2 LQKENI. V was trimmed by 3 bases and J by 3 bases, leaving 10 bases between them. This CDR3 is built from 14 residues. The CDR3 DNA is TGTGCCAGCTCACCTTGGGACGGAACAGATACGCAGTATTTT. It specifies CASSPWDGTDTQYF.

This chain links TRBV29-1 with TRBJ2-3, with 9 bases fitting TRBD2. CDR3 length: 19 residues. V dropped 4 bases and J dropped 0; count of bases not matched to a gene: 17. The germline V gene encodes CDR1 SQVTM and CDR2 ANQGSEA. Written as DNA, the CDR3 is TGCAGCGTTGCCGGCCAATCTAGCGGGGTATTCGCTAGCACAGATACGCAGTATTTT. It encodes CSVAGQSSGVFASTDTQYF.

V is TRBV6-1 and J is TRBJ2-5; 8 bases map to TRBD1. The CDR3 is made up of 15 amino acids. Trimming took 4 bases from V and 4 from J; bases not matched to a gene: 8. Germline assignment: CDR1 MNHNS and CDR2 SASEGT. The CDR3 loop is CASSVGRGLGETQYF. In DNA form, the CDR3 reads TGTGCCAGCAGTGTAGGCAGGGGGCTGGGAGAGACCCAGTACTTC.

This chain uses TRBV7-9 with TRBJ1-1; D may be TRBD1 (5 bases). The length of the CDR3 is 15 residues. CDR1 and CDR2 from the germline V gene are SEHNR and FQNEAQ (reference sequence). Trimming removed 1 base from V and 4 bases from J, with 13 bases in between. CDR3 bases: TGTGCCAGCAGCTTAGGATTCGCGGGGGGCACTGAAGCTTTCTTT. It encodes CASSLGFAGGTEAFF.

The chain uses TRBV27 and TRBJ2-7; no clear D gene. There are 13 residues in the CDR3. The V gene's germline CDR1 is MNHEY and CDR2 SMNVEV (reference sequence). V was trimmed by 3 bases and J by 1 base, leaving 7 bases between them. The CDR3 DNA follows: TGTGCCAGCAGTTTGTACGCTTCCTACGAGCAGTACTTC. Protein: CASSLYASYEQYF.

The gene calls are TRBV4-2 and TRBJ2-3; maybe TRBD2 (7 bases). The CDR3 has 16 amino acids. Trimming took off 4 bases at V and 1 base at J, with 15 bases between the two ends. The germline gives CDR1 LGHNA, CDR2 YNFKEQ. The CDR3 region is CASSPEGGAGTDTQYF. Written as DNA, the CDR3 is TGTGCCAGCAGCCCCGAGGGGGGGGCGGGCACAGATACGCAGTATTTT.

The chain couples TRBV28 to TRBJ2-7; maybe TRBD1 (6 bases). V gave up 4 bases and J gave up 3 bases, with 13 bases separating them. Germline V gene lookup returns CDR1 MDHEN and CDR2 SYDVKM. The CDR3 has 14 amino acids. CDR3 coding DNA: TGTGCCAGCAGTTCCTACGAGGACAGCTACGAGCAGTACTTC. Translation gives CASSSYEDSYEQYF.

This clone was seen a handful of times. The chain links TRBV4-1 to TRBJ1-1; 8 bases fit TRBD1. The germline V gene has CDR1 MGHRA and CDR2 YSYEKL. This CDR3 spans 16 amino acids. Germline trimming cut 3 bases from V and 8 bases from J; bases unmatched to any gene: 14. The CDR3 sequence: CASSQPTSRGLREAFF. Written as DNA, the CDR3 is TGCGCCAGCAGCCAGCCCACGAGCAGGGGGCTCCGGGAAGCTTTCTTT.

CDR3 protein: CASSVGRVVTPYEQYF. The CDR3, as DNA: TGTGCCAGCAGTGTTGGGCGGGTGGTCACACCATACGAGCAGTACTTC. The V and J genes are TRBV6-1 and TRBJ2-7, with D maybe TRBD2 (5 bases). With 4 bases removed from V and 4 bases from J, the gap between germline ends came to 20 bases. The CDR3 is made up of 16 amino acids. The germline CDR1 and CDR2 sequences are MNHNS and SASEGT.

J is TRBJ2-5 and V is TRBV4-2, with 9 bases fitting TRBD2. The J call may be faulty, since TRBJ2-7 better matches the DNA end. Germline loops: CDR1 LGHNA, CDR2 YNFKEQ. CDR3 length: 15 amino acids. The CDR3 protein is CASSQDSGSSYEQYF. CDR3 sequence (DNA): TGTGCCAGCAGCCAAGATAGCGGGAGCTCCTACGAGCAGTACTTC.

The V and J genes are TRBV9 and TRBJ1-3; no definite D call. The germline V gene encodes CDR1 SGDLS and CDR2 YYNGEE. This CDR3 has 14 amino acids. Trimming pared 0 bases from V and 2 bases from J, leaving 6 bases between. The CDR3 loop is CASSVVGTGNTIYF. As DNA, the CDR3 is TGTGCCAGCAGCGTAGTGGGGACTGGAAACACCATATATTTT.

In nucleotides, the CDR3 is TGTGCCAGCTCACCGCCCGAGGTCGAAACTAATGAAAAACTGTTTTTT. It codes for CASSPPEVETNEKLFF. The chain carries TRBV18 and TRBJ1-4; D is undetermined. The CDR3 has 16 amino acids. Germline V gene data show CDR1 as KGHSH and CDR2 as LQKENI. Trimming cost V 3 bases and J 1 base, with 12 bases left between them.